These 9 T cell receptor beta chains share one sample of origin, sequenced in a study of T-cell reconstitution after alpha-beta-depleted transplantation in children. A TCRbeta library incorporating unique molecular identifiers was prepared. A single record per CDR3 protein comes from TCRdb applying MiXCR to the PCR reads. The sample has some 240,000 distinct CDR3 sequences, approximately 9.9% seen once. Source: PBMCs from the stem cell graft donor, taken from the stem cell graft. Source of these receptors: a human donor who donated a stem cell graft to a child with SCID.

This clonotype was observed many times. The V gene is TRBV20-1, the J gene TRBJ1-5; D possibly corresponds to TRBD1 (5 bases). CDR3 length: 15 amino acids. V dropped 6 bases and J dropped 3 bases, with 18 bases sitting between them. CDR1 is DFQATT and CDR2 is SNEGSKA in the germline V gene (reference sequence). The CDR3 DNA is TGCAGTGCCCCAGGGCGGTGGGCAGTCAATCAGCCCCAGCATTTT. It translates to CSAPGRWAVNQPQHF.

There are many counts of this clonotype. As DNA, the CDR3 is TGCAGTGCTAGAATAGGGGGGCAAGAGACCCAGTACTTC. Translated: CSARIGGQETQYF. This chain uses TRBV20-1 with TRBJ2-5; D is perhaps TRBD1 or TRBD2 (6 bases each). Trimming left V 2 bases short and J 2 bases short, with 9 bases between. The CDR3 totals 13 residues. Germline V gives CDR1 DFQATT, CDR2 SNEGSKA (reference sequence).

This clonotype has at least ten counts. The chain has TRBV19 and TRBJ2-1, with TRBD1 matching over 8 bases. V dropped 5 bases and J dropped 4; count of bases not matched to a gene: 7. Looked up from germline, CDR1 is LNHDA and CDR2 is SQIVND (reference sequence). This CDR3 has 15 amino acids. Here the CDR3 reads CASSREQGVYNEQFF. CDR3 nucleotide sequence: TGTGCCAGTAGTCGGGAACAGGGGGTGTACAATGAGCAGTTCTTC.

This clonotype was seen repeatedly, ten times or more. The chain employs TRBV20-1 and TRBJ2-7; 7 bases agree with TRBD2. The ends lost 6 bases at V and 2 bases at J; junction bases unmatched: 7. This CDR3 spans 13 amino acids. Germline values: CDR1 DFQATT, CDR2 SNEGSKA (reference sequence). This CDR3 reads CSAPRTRAYEQYF. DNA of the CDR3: TGCAGTGCCCCTAGGACTAGGGCCTACGAGCAGTACTTC.

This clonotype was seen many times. CDR3 bases: TGTGCCAGCAGCCTCCGTTCAGGGGGGGGCAGCAATCAGCCCCAGCATTTT. It is translated as CASSLRSGGGSNQPQHF. The chain uses TRBV28 and TRBJ1-5; 7 nucleotides agree with TRBD1. This CDR3 has 17 amino acids. Germline values: CDR1 MDHEN, CDR2 SYDVKM. Trimming cost V 6 bases and J 1 base; bases outside gene matches: 12.

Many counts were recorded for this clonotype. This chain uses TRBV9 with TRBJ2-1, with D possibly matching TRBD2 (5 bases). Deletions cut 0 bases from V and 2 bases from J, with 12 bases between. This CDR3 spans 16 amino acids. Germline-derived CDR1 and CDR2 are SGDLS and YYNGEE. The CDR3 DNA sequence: TGTGCCAGCAGCGTAGGCCCGGGGTCGGCCTACAATGAGCAGTTCTTC. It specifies CASSVGPGSAYNEQFF. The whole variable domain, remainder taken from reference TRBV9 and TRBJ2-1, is DSGVTQTPKHLITATGQRVTLRCSPRSGDLSVYWYQQSLDQGLQFLIQYYNGEERAKGNILERFSAQQFPDLHSELNLSSLELGDSALYFCASSVGPGSAYNEQFFGPGTRLTVL.

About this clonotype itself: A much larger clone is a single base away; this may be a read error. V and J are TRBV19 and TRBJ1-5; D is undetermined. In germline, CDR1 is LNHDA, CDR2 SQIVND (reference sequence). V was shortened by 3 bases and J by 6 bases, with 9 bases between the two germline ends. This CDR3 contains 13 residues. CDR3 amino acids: CASSMRAIQPQHF. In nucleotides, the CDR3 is TGTGCCAGTAGTATGAGGGCGATTCAGCCCCAGCATTTT.

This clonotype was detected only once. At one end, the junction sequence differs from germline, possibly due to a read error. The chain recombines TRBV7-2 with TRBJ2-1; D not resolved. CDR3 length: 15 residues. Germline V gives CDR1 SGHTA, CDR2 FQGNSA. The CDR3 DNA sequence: TGTGCCAGCAGCTTTAGAGGCAGCACCTACTATGAGCAGTTCTTC. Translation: CASSFRGSTYYEQFF. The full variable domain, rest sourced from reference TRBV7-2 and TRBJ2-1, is GAGVSQSPSNKVTEKGKDVELRCDPISGHTALYWYRQSLGQGLEFLIYFQGNSAPDKSGLPSDRFSAERTGGSVSTLTIQRTQQEDSAVYLCASSFRGSTYYEQFFGPGTRLTVL.

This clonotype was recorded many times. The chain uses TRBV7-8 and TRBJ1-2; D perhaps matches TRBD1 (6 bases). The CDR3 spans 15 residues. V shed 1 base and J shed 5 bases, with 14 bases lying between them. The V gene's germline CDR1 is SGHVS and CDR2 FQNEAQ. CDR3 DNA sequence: TGTGCCAGCAGCTTAGTGGGGGGCGCTGGTTATGGCTACACCTTC. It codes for CASSLVGGAGYGYTF.